Described below is a single T cell receptor (beta chain) sequence and its context. TCRalpha and TCRbeta libraries used 5'RACE with constant-segment primers and UMIs. MiXCR, applied by TCRdb to the 5' RACE reads, yields one record per CDR3 protein. This sample yields some 340,000 distinct CDR3 sequences, of which 10% to 15% are seen a single time; 20% to 25% belongs to the top ten. This entry is derived from a study of T-cell memory formation after mild COVID-19. The V gene's germline CDR1 is SEHNR and CDR2 FQNEAQ (reference sequence). V was clipped by 3 bases and J by 5 bases, with 13 bases between them. CDR3 length equals 14 residues.

This clonotype was obtained from a man aged 18-30 years who had mild COVID-19 (a few samples of this study predate the infection). Cell type and time point are not known. This chain joins TRBV7-9 and TRBJ1-1; D is unresolved. The specimen was PBMCs or a T cell subset sorted from them (not recorded which). The CDR3 here is CASSLALERTEAFF. The DNA for the CDR3 is TGTGCCAGCAGCTTGGCCCTGGAGCGGACTGAAGCTTTCTTT.